The rows below give T cell receptor beta chains drawn from one sample of a study of T cell responses to AZD1222 COVID-19 vaccine. The protocol was immunoSEQ multiplex PCR, while the TCRdb copy is restricted to in-frame clones and leaves out a portion. The data show over 110,000 clones, around 90% seen once. The source material was peripheral blood, sampled 28 days after the second AZD1222 dose. All receptors derive from an adult who received the AZD1222 COVID-19 vaccine. Each CDR3 is given with its conserved first and last residue. A D gene is named only where the DNA matches it firmly. Size tells how often a clone was seen (once, few, many) or the class of an expanded clone, and some rows leave it out.

J	V	D	size	DNA	CDR3
TRBJ2-2	TRBV28	TRBD2	.	TGTGCCATCACTAGCGGGAAAGGGGATACCGGGGAGCTGTTTTTT	CAITSGKGDTGELFF
TRBJ2-1	TRBV6-4	.	.	TGTGCCCATCGGACCCCTATACCGGACAGCTGTGAGCAGTTCTTC	CAHRTPIPDSCEQFF
TRBJ1-5	TRBV19	.	.	TGTGCCAGTAGTATTTCTGGACAGAATCAGCCCCAGCATTTT	CASSISGQNQPQHF
TRBJ2-1	TRBV7-3	TRBD2	.	TGTGCCAGCAGCCCGGGGAGGGAAGGTAAGAATGAGCAGTTCTTC	CASSPGREGKNEQFF
TRBJ2-6	TRBV6-2/TRBV6-3	.	.	TGTGCCAGCAGCGCTGGGGCCAACGTCCTGACTTTC	CASSAGANVLTF
TRBJ1-5	TRBV30	TRBD1	.	TGTGCCTGGAGCAGGGGGAATCAGCCCCAGCATTTT	CAWSRGNQPQHF
TRBJ1-2	TRBV28	.	once	TGTGCCAGCAGTCCCTCTTGGACAGCTACCCCCTATGGCTACACCTTC	CASSPSWTATPYGYTF
TRBJ2-1	TRBV7-9	TRBD2	.	TGTGCCAGCAGCTCACGTGTAGCGGGAGCCAGAAATGAGCAGTTCTTC	CASSSRVAGARNEQFF
TRBJ2-7	TRBV27	.	.	TGTGCCAGCAGTTTAACGTTCATCTCCTACGAGCAGTACTTC	CASSLTFISYEQYF
TRBJ2-2	TRBV29-1	TRBD2	once	TGCAGCCTTCGGGAGCGGGAGGGCCGAGGCGGGGAGCTGTTTTTT	CSLREREGRGGELFF
TRBJ1-1	TRBV5-4	TRBD1	.	TGTGCCAGCAGTTTCAGACAGGGGGCTGGGCCTGAAGCTTTCTTT	CASSFRQGAGPEAFF
TRBJ1-2	TRBV7-9	.	.	TGTGCCAGCAGCTTAGACAGTAACTATGGCTACACCTTC	CASSLDSNYGYTF
TRBJ1-6	TRBV4-2	.	.	TGTGCCAGCAGCCACCACGGGGACGGAGCTAATTCACCCCTCCACTTT	CASSHHGDGANSPLHF
TRBJ2-2	TRBV4-2	.	few	TGTGCCAGCAGCCAAGACCTGTATACGAACACCGGGGAGCTGTTTTTT	CASSQDLYTNTGELFF
TRBJ2-7	TRBV2	.	.	TGTGCCAGCAGTGAAGCTGGTAATAGGCAGCAGTACTTC	CASSEAGNRQQYF
TRBJ1-2	TRBV6-6	TRBD1	.	TGTGCCAGCAGCTTTGGACAGGGGGCGAGGGGCTACACCTTC	CASSFGQGARGYTF
TRBJ1-2	TRBV28	.	.	TGTGCCAGCAGCTCGGCGGGGGCGGGCTATGGCTACACCTTC	CASSSAGAGYGYTF
TRBJ1-2	TRBV13	.	.	TGTGCCAGCAGCTTGGGGGGGACAAACTATGGCTACACCTTC	CASSLGGTNYGYTF
TRBJ2-1	TRBV28	TRBD2	.	TGTGCCAGCAGTTTAGGTACTAGCGGGGTATACAATGAGCAGTTCTTC	CASSLGTSGVYNEQFF
TRBJ2-7	TRBV10-3	.	.	TGTGCCATCAGTGTGGGTGGGGCCCAGGGAGAGCAGTACTTC	CAISVGGAQGEQYF
TRBJ2-7	TRBV6-5	.	.	TGTGCCAGCATAGCCCCCGGGACGACGGCCTACGAGCAGTACTTC	CASIAPGTTAYEQYF
TRBJ2-3	TRBV10-3	TRBD1	.	TGTGCCATCGGGGGGACAGGGAGAGATACGCAGTATTTT	CAIGGTGRDTQYF
TRBJ1-2	TRBV27	TRBD1	.	TGTGCCAGCAGTTTAAAGTGGACAGGGCAGGAGAATGGCTACACCTTC	CASSLKWTGQENGYTF
TRBJ2-1	TRBV2	.	few	TGTGCCAGCAGTCAAGTTCCTTTCTACAATGAGCAGTTCTTC	CASSQVPFYNEQFF
TRBJ1-1	TRBV12-3/TRBV12-4	.	.	TGTGCCAGCACTTCTGTCAGGAACACTGAAGCTTTCTTT	CASTSVRNTEAFF
TRBJ2-2	TRBV28	.	.	TGTGCCACTAAGAGGGACACTGCGAACACCGGGGAGCTGTTTTTT	CATKRDTANTGELFF
TRBJ2-5	TRBV4-1	.	.	TGCGCCAGCAGCCAAGAAGAGGGGAGGGAGACCCAGTACTTC	CASSQEEGRETQYF
TRBJ1-2	TRBV28	.	once	TGTGCCAGCAGTCGGCCGGGGGCCAATATAGGCTACACCTTC	CASSRPGANIGYTF
TRBJ1-2	TRBV30	TRBD1	.	TGTGCCTGGAGGGGGGACAGGGAAGATGGCTACACCTTC	CAWRGDREDGYTF
TRBJ1-2	TRBV6-5	.	.	TGTGCCAGCAGTTACTCGGGCAGGGGCGACTATGGCTACACCTTC	CASSYSGRGDYGYTF
TRBJ1-1	TRBV5-1	TRBD1	.	TGCGCCAGCAGCGAGCAACAGGGGGGTTTCACTGAAGCTTTCTTT	CASSEQQGGFTEAFF
TRBJ2-1	TRBV5-1	TRBD2	.	TGCGCCAGCAGCTCCGGGGGGGCCGGCAATGAGCAGTTCTTC	CASSSGGAGNEQFF
TRBJ1-2	TRBV27	TRBD1	.	TGTGCCAGCAGTCTCAAGGGACAGGATTTTGGCTACACCTTC	CASSLKGQDFGYTF
TRBJ1-5	TRBV7-3	.	.	TGTGCCAGCAGCCTGGTTGGTATCGATCAGCCCCAGCATTTT	CASSLVGIDQPQHF
TRBJ1-3	TRBV4-1	.	.	TGCGCCAGCAGGCAACTTGGACGACTTGGAAACACCATATATTTT	CASRQLGRLGNTIYF
TRBJ2-7	TRBV5-6	.	.	TGTGCCAGCAGGTTGACAGGCTCTGGGTCCTACGAGCAGTACTTC	CASRLTGSGSYEQYF
TRBJ1-4	TRBV29-1	.	.	TGCAGCGTTGACGGGGGAAGTGAAAAACTGTTTTTT	CSVDGGSEKLFF
TRBJ1-4	TRBV7-9	.	.	TGTGCCAGCAGCTTAGCGGGAAAACAGGGACTGGGGAGAGATGAAAAACTGTTTTTT	CASSLAGKQGLGRDEKLFF
TRBJ1-4	TRBV7-6	.	.	TGTGCCAGCAGCACGGACCTTAATCATGAAAAACTGTTTTTT	CASSTDLNHEKLFF
TRBJ2-3	TRBV7-9	.	.	TGTGCCAGCAGCCCGGGACAACTTCCCACAGATACGCAGTATTTT	CASSPGQLPTDTQYF
TRBJ1-5	TRBV27	.	.	TGTGCCAGCAGTTTAGCCTGGGGTCAGCCCCAGCATTTT	CASSLAWGQPQHF
TRBJ2-2	TRBV7-3	.	.	TGTGCCAGCAGCTTAAGACCGGCAGTCAGGTTGGGCGGGGAGCTGTTTTTT	CASSLRPAVRLGGELFF
TRBJ1-2	TRBV3-1/TRBV3-2	TRBD1	.	TGTGCCAGCAGCCAATCGGACAGGGGGACCTATGGCTACACCTTC	CASSQSDRGTYGYTF
TRBJ1-1	TRBV9	TRBD1	.	TGTGCCAGCAGTGATACAGACAGGGCGAACACTGAAGCTTTCTTT	CASSDTDRANTEAFF
TRBJ2-3	TRBV11-2	TRBD1	.	TGTGCCAGCAGCCCCTTCCGCAGGGGGAGCCACACAGATACGCAGTATTTT	CASSPFRRGSHTDTQYF
TRBJ1-2	TRBV6-6	.	.	TGTGCCAGCAGTCCAGGGAACAGCAACTATGGCTACACCTTC	CASSPGNSNYGYTF
TRBJ1-2	TRBV12-3/TRBV12-4	TRBD1	.	TGTGCCAGCAGTTCGACAGGGCATGGCTACACCTTC	CASSSTGHGYTF
TRBJ1-2	TRBV5-1	TRBD1	.	TGCGCCAGCAGCTGGTACCTAGGACAGGGATCTAACTATGGCTACACCTTC	CASSWYLGQGSNYGYTF
TRBJ1-2	TRBV3-1/TRBV3-2	.	.	TGTGCCAGCAGCCAATCCGAGACATCACTTAACTATGGCTACACCTTC	CASSQSETSLNYGYTF
TRBJ1-5	TRBV6-5	TRBD1	.	TGTGCCAGCAAACCGGGACAGGTTAATCAGCCCCAGCATTTT	CASKPGQVNQPQHF
TRBJ1-2	TRBV6-1	TRBD1	.	TGTGCCAGCAGTGAGGGGACAGGGAACTATGGCTACACCTTC	CASSEGTGNYGYTF
TRBJ2-2	TRBV19	.	.	TGTGCCAGTAGTATTTCCTTGAACACCGGGGAGCTGTTTTTT	CASSISLNTGELFF
TRBJ2-1	TRBV29-1	.	.	TGCAGCGTTGCGGACTTGCGGGAGTTCTTC	CSVADLREFF
TRBJ1-1	TRBV10-3	.	.	TGTGCCATCAGTGAAGCCCAGAACACTGAAGCTTTCTTT	CAISEAQNTEAFF